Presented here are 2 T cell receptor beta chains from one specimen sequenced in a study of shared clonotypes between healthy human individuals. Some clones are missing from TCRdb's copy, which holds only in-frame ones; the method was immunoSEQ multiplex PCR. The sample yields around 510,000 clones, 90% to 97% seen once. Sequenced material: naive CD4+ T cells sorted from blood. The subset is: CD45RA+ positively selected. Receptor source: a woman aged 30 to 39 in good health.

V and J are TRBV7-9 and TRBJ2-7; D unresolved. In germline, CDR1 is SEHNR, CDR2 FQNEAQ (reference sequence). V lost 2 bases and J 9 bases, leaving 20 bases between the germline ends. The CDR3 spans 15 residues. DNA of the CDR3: TGTGCCAGCAGCTTACCCAGATCGGGTCCTGGTGGGCAGTACTTC. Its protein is CASSLPRSGPGGQYF.

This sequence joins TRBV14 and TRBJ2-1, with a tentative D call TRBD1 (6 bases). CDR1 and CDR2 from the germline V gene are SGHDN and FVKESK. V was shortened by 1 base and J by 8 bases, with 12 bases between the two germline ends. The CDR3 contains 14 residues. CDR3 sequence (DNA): TGTGCCAGCAGCCAAGCTTCTCAGGGGCATGAGCAGTTCTTC. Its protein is CASSQASQGHEQFF.